This T cell receptor (beta chain) was captured in a study of regulatory T cells in long-lasting Graves disease. This clonotype was seen repeatedly, ten times or more. As to time point: newly diagnosed GD, antithyroid drugs for less than 3 months. The TCR library used RNA extracted from PBMCs. With iRepertoire HTBI primers and Arm-PCR of CDR3 regions, TCR beta libraries were built. MiXCR, applied by TCRdb to the multiplex PCR reads, yields one record per CDR3 protein. Found here are 200,000 to 250,000 distinct CDR3 sequences, approximately 16% of them singletons; the top ten hold 22%. CDR1 MNHEY and CDR2 SMNVEV come from the germline V gene (reference sequence). V shed 4 bases and J 0 bases; nucleotides not matched to a gene: 4. This CDR3 is 17 amino acids long.

This material consisted of peripheral blood mononuclear cells (PBMCs), taken at new diagnosis, from a patient treated with antithyroid drugs. The chain combines TRBV27 with TRBJ2-1, with 12 nucleotides matching TRBD2. The receptor comes from a female donor with Graves disease. The chain's CDR3 is CASSSMTSGSSYNEQFF. As DNA, the CDR3 is TGTGCCAGCAGTTCAATGACTAGCGGGAGCTCCTACAATGAGCAGTTCTTC.